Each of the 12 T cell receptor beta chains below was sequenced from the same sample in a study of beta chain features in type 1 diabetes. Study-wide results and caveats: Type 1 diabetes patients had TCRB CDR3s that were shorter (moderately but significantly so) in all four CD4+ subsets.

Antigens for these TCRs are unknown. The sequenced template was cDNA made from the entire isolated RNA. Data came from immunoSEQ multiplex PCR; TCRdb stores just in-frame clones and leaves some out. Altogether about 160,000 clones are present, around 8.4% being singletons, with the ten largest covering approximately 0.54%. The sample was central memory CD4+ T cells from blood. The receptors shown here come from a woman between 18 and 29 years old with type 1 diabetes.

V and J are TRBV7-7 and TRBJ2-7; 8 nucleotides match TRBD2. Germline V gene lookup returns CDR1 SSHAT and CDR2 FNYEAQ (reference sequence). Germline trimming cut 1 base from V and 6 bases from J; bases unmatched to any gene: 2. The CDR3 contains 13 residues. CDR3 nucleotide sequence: TGTGCCAGCAGCTTAGGAGCGGGGGCCGAGCAGTACTTC. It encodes CASSLGAGAEQYF.

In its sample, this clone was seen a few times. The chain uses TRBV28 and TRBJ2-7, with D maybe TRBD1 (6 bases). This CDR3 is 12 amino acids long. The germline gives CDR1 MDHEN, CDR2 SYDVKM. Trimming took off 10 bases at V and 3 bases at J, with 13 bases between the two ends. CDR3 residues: CATRGHVYEQYF. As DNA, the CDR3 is TGTGCCACCCGGGGACACGTCTACGAGCAGTACTTC.

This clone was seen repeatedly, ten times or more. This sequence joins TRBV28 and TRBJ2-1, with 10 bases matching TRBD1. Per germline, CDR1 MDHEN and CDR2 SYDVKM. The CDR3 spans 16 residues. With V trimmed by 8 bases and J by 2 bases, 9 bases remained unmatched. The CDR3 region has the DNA TGTGCCAGCTCTAGGGCAGGGACAGGGGCCTACAATGAGCAGTTCTTC. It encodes CASSRAGTGAYNEQFF.

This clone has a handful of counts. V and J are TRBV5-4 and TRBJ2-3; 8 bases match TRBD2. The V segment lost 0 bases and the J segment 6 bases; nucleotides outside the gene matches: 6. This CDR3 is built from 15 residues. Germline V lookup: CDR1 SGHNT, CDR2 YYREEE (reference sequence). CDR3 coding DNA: TGTGCCAGCAGCTTGGTCGGGGGGGCGAGGGATACGCAGTATTTT. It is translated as CASSLVGGARDTQYF.

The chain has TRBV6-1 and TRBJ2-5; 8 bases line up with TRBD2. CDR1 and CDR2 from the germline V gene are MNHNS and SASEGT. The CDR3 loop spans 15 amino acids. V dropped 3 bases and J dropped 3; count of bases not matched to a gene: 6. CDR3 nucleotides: TGTGCCAGCAGTGACCTAGGGACTAGAAAAGAGACCCAGTACTTC. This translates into CASSDLGTRKETQYF.

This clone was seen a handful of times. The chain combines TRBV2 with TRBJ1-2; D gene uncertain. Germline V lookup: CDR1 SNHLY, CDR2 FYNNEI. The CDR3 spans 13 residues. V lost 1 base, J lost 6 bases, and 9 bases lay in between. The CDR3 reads CASSEGQVNGYTF. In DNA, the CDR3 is TGTGCCAGCAGTGAAGGGCAGGTCAATGGCTACACCTTC.

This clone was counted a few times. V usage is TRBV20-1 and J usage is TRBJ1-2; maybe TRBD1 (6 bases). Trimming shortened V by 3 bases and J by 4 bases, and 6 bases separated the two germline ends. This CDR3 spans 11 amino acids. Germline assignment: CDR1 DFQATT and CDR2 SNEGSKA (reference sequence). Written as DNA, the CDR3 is TGCAGTGCTAGGGGGGCCTATGGCTACACCTTC. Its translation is CSARGAYGYTF.

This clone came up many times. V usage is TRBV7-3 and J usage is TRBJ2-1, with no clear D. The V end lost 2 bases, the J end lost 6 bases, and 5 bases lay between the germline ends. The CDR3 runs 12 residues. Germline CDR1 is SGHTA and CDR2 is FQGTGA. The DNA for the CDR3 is TGTGCCAGCAGCTTATCAGTCAATGAGCAGTTCTTC. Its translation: CASSLSVNEQFF.

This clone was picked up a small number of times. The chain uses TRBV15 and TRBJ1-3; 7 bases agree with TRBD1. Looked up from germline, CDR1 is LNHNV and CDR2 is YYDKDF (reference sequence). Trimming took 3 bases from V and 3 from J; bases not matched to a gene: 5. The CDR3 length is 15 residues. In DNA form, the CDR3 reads TGTGCCACCAGCAGTCACAGGGGTAGTGGAAACACCATATATTTT. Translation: CATSSHRGSGNTIYF.

DNA of the CDR3: TGTGCCAGTAGAACCGACAGGATTAGCAATCAGCCCCAGCATTTT. Its protein is CASRTDRISNQPQHF. V is TRBV19 and J is TRBJ1-5, with D possibly TRBD1 on 6 matching bases. Trimming shortened V by 6 bases and J by 0 bases, and 12 bases separated the two germline ends. The CDR3 sequence is 15 residues long. Germline assignment: CDR1 LNHDA and CDR2 SQIVND (reference sequence).

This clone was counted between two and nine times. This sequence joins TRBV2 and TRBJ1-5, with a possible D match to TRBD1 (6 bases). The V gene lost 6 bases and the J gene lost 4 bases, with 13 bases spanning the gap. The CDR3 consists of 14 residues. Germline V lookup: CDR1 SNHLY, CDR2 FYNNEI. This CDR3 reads CASRHRVTNQPQHF. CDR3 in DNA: TGTGCCAGCAGACACAGGGTTACTAATCAGCCCCAGCATTTT.

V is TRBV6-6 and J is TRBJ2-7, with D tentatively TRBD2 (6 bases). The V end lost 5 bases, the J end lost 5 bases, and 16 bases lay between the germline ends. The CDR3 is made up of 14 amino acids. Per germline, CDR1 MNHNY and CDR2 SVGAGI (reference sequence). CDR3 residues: CASSTRWRGNEQYF. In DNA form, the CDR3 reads TGTGCCAGCAGTACCCGGTGGAGGGGCAACGAGCAGTACTTC.